This T cell receptor (beta chain) emerged from a study of blood T cell repertoires in COVID-19. Study background: The United States, Italy and Spain provided the acute and convalescent COVID-19 samples.

There are 13 residues in the CDR3. Patients at the Seattle site were enrolled during active infection and followed longitudinally. In the authors' methods: Counts of nucleated cells, estimated from reference gene primer amplification, were obtained. The method was immunoSEQ multiplex PCR; TCRdb's version includes in-frame clones alone and lacks a portion of them. V and J calls and clone size are copied from that table; D and trimming were computed from the DNA. In the table there are about 210,000 clones, approximately 81% of which are singletons. The sequencing input was peripheral blood. This TCR was recovered from a woman aged 80 or older with COVID-19, enrolled during active disease. This chain joins TRBV1 and TRBJ1-4. TRBV1 is given as a pseudogene. Written as DNA, the CDR3 is TGCACCAGCATCCCTAACGATGATGAAAAACTGTTTTTT. Translated, it gives CTSIPNDDEKLFF.